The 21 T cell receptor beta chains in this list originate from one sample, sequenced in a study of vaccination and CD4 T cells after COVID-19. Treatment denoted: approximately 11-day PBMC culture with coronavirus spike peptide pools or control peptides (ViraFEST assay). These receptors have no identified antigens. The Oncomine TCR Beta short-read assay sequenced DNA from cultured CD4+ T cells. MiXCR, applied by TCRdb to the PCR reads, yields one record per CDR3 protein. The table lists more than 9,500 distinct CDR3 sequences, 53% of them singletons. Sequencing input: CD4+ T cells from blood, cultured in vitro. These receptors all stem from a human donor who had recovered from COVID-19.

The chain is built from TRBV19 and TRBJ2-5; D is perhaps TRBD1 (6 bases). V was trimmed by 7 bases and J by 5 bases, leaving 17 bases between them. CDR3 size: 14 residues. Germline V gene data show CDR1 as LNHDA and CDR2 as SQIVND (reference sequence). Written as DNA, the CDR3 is TGTGCCAGTACCATAGGCAGGGGAACGGAGACCCAGTACTTC. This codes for CASTIGRGTETQYF. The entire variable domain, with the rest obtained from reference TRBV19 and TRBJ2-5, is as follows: DGGITQSPKYLFRKEGQNVTLSCEQNLNHDAMYWYRQDPGQGLRLIYYSQIVNDFQKGDIAEGYSVSREKKESFPLTVTSAQKNPTAFYLCASTIGRGTETQYFGPGTRLLVL.

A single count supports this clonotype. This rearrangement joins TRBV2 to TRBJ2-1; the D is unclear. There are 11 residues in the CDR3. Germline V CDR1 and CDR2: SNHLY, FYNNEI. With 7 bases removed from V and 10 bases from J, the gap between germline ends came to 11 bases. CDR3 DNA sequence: TGTGCCAGCATTGGGCAGCGCGAGCAGTTCTTC. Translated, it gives CASIGQREQFF.

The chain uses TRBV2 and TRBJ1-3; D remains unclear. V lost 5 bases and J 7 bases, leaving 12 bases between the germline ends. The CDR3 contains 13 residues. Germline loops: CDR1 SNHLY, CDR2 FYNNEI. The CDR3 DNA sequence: TGTGCCAGCAGTCGGGTAGGCCTGAACACCATATATTTT. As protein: CASSRVGLNTIYF.

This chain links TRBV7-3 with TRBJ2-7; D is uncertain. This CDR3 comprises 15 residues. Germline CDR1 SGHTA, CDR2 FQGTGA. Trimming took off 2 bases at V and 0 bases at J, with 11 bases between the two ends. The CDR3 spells CASSLGPRSSYEQYF. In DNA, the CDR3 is TGTGCCAGCAGCTTAGGTCCCAGGAGCTCCTACGAGCAGTACTTC.

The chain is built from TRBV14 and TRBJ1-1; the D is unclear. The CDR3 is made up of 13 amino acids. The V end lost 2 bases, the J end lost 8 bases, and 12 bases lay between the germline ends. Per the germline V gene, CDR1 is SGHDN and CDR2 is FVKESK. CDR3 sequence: CASSQRPRGEAFF. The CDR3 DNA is TGTGCCAGCAGCCAAAGGCCTCGAGGAGAAGCTTTCTTT.

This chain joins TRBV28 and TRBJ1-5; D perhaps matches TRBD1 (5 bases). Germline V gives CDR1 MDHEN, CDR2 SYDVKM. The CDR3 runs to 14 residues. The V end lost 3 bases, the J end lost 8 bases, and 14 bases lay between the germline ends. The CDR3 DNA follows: TGTGCCAGCAGTTTGTCGGCGGGGCTCAAGCCCCAGCATTTT. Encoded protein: CASSLSAGLKPQHF.

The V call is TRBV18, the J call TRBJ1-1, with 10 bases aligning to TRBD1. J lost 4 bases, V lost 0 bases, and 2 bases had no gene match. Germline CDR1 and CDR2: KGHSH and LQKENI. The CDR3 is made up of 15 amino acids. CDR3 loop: CASSPPGTGATEAFF. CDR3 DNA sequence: TGTGCCAGCTCACCACCGGGGACAGGGGCCACTGAAGCTTTCTTT. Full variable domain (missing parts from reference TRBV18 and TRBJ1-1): NAGVMQNPRHLVRRRGQEARLRCSPMKGHSHVYWYRQLPEEGLKFMVYLQKENIIDESGMPKERFSAEFPKEGPSILRIQQVVRGDSAAYFCASSPPGTGATEAFFGQGTRLTVV.

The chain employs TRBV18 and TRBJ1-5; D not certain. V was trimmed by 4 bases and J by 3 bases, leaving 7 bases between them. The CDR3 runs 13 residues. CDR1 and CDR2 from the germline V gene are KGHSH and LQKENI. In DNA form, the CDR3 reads TGTGCCAGCTCACAGGTCTACAATCAGCCCCAGCATTTT. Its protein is CASSQVYNQPQHF.

The CDR3: CATSSQGGGYTF. CDR3 DNA sequence: TGTGCCACCAGCAGCCAGGGGGGAGGCTACACCTTC. The chain employs TRBV15 and TRBJ1-2, with TRBD1 matching over 7 bases. The V gene end was trimmed by 3 bases and the J gene end by 8 bases; junction bases not matched to a gene: 3. The CDR3 consists of 12 residues. The germline gives CDR1 LNHNV, CDR2 YYDKDF (reference sequence).

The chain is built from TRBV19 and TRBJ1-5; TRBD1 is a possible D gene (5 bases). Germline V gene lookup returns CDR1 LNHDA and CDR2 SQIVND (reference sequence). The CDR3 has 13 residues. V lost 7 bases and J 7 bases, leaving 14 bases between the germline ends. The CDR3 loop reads CASTRGGDQPQHF. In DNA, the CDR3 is TGTGCCAGTACCCGGGGGGGGGACCAGCCCCAGCATTTT.

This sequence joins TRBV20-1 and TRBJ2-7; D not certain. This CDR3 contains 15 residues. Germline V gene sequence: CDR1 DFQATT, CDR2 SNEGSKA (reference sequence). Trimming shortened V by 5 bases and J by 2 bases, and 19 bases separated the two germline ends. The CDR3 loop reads CSAGGESGKTYEQYF. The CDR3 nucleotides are TGCAGTGCTGGTGGGGAATCAGGAAAGACCTACGAGCAGTACTTC.

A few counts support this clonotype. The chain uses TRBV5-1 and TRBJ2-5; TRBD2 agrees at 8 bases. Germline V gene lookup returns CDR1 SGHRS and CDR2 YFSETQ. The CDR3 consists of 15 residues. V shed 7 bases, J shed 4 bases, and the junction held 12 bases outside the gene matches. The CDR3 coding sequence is TGCGCCAGCCATCCGCTCGGGAGGGGAGGAGAGACCCAGTACTTC. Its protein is CASHPLGRGGETQYF.

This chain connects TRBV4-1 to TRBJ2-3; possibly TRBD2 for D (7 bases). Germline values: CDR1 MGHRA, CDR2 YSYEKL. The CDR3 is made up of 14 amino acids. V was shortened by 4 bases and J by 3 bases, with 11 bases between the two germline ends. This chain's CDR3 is CASSRGGGTDTQYF. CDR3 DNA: TGCGCCAGCAGCCGAGGGGGGGGGACAGATACGCAGTATTTT.

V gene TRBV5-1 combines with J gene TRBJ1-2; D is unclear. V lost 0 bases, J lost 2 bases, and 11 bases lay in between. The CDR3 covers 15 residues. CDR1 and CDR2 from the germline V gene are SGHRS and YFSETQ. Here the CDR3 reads CASSLGGSSNYGYTF. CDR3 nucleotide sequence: TGCGCCAGCAGCTTGGGCGGATCTTCAAACTATGGCTACACCTTC. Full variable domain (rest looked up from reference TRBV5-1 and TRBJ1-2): KAGVTQTPRYLIKTRGQQVTLSCSPISGHRSVSWYQQTPGQGLQFLFEYFSETQRNKGNFPGRFSGRQFSNSRSEMNVSTLELGDSALYLCASSLGGSSNYGYTFGSGTRLTVV.

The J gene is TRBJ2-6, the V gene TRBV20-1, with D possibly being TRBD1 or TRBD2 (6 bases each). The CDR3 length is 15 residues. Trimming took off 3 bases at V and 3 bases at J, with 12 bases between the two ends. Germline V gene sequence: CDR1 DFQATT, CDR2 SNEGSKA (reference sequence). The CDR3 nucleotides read TGCAGTGCTAGTGGGGGGCGGTTTGGGGCCAACGTCCTGACTTTC. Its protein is CSASGGRFGANVLTF.

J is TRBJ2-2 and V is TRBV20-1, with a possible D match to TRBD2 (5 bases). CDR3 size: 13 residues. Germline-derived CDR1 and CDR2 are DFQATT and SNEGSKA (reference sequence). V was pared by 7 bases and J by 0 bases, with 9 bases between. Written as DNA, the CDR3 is TGCAGTGTGTGGAGGCCGAACACCGGGGAGCTGTTTTTT. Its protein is CSVWRPNTGELFF.

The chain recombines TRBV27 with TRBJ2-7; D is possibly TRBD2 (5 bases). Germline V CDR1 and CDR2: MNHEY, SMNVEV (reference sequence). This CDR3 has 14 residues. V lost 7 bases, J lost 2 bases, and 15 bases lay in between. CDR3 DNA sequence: TGTGCCAGCACCGACCTCCGGGGAACCTACGAGCAGTACTTC. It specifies CASTDLRGTYEQYF.

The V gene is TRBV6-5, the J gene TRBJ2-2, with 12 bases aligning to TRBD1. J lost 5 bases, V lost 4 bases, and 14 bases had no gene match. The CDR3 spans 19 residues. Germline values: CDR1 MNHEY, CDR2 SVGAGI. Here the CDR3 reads CASSSAGTGGAGWTGELFF. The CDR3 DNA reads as TGTGCCAGCAGTTCCGCCGGGACAGGGGGCGCGGGGTGGACCGGGGAGCTGTTTTTT.

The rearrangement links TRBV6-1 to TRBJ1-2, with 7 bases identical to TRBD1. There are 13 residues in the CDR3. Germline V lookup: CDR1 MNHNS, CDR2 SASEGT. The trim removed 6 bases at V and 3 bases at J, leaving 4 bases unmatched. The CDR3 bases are TGTGCCAGCAGCTGGGGACAGTACTATGGCTACACCTTC. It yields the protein CASSWGQYYGYTF.

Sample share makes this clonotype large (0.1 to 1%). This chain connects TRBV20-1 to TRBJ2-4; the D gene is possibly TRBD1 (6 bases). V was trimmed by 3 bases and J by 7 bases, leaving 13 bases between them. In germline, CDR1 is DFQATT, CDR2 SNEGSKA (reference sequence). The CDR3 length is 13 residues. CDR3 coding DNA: TGCAGTGCTAGCCGGACAGCCTATAACATTCAGTACTTC. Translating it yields CSASRTAYNIQYF.

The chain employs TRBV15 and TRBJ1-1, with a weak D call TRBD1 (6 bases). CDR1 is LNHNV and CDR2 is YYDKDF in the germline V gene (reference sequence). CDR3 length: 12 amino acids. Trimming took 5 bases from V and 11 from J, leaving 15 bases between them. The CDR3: CATSGGTRVAFF. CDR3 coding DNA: TGTGCCACCAGCGGAGGGACAAGGGTGGCTTTCTTT.